This T cell receptor beta chain emerged from a study of immune heterogeneity within non-small cell lung tumors. Study-wide points: Site-unique high-frequency clones occurred alongside identical dominant CDR3 beta clonotypes that recurred across tumor sites within a patient.

At least ten counts were recorded for this clonotype. The antigen remains unidentified. The template consisted of bulk tumor genomic DNA, with 600 ng used per sample. Several biopsies were collected from each primary tumor during surgery. They were spaced as far apart as possible within the tumor mass. With untreated, newly diagnosed non-small cell lung cancer, the patients went on to undergo curative surgery. TCR beta CDR3 regions came from multiplex PCR with 32 forward V and 13 reverse J primers. TCRdb used MiXCR to reprocess the multiplex PCR reads, holding one entry per CDR3 protein. The table lists roughly 14,000 distinct CDR3 sequences, 25% to 35% of them singletons, with around 5% in the top ten. This sequence was found in a middle-aged man with non-small cell lung cancer. The source material was lung tumor tissue.

The CDR3 DNA reads TGCAGTGCTACAAGGGGCAGCTCCTACGAGCAGTACTTC. Residues: CSATRGSSYEQYF. The V and J genes are TRBV20-1 and TRBJ2-7; tentatively, D is TRBD1 (5 bases). V lost 4 bases and J lost 0, with 10 bases in between. Germline V gene lookup returns CDR1 DFQATT and CDR2 SNEGSKA (reference sequence). The CDR3 has 13 amino acids.